The entry below gives a single TCR beta chain sequence along with its context. Its antigen is unknown. V lost 4 bases, J lost 7 bases, and 14 bases lay in between. Germline CDR1 reads SGHRS; CDR2 reads YFSETQ. This CDR3 has 13 residues. The sample belongs to a study of CD8+ T cells in alopecia areata. Study-level points and caveats: Affected scalp, especially in alopecia totalis/universalis, had a higher clonality than normal scalp did. Scalp sample sequencing also detects resident alphabeta T cells of normal skin.

PBMCs yielded sorted CD4+ and CD8+ T cells. Sequencing relied on a cDNA template that was reverse transcribed from extracted RNA. The repertoire was sequenced with immunoSEQ multiplex PCR; TCRdb's copy has only in-frame clones and lacks some. The sample shows about 100,000 clones, approximately 63% of them seen only once. This sequence was found in a human donor in good health. This sequence joins TRBV5-1 and TRBJ1-1; D is unresolved. Sample: CD8+ T cells sorted from blood. This CDR3 reads CASSRNDRIEAFF. In nucleotides, the CDR3 is TGCGCCAGCAGCAGAAACGACCGGATTGAAGCTTTCTTT.